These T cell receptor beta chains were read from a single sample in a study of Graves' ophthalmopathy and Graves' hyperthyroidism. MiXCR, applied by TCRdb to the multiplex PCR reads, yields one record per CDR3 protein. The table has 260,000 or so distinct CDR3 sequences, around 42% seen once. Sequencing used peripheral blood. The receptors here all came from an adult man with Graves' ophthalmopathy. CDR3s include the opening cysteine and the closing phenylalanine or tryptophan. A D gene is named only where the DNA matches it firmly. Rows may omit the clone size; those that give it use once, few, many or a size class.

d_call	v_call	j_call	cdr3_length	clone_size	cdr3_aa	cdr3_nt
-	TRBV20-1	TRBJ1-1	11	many	CSAQEGVGAFF	TGCAGTGCCCAGGAGGGCGTGGGGGCTTTCTTT
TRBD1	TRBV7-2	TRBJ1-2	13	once	CASSTTGADGYTF	TGTGCCAGCAGTACTACAGGGGCGGATGGCTACACCTTC
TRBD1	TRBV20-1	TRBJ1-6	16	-	CSAARDRAYYNSPLHF	TGCAGTGCTGCCCGGGACAGGGCCTACTATAATTCACCCCTCCACTTT
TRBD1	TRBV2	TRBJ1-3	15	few	CASQTGDKSGNTIYF	TGTGCCAGTCAAACAGGGGACAAATCTGGAAACACCATATATTTT
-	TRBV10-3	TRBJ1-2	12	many	CAISDGGEGYTF	TGTGCCATCAGTGATGGGGGGGAAGGCTACACCTTC
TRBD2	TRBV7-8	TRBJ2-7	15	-	CASSSYSGGPYEQYF	TGTGCCAGCTCCTCCTATAGCGGGGGGCCGTACGAGCAGTACTTC
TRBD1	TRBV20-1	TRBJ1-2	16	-	CSAQPGQGSLNYGYTF	TGCAGTGCCCAACCGGGACAGGGATCTCTCAACTATGGCTACACCTTC
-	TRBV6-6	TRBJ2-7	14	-	CASSYEQGDGEQYF	TGTGCCAGCAGTTACGAACAGGGTGATGGCGAGCAGTACTTC
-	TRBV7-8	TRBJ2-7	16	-	CASSLGAGRSSVEQYF	TGTGCCAGCAGCTTAGGGGCGGGACGGAGTTCAGTCGAGCAGTACTTC
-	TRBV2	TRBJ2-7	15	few	CASSPTGSSKPQQYF	TGTGCCAGCAGTCCCACAGGGTCCAGCAAGCCCCAGCAGTACTTC
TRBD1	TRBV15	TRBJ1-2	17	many	CATSSSLQGRSRSGYTF	TGTGCCACCAGCAGTTCGCTACAGGGGCGGTCCAGGAGTGGCTACACCTTC
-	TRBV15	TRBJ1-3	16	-	CATSRDWLNSGNTIYF	TGTGCCACCAGCAGAGATTGGCTCAACTCTGGAAACACCATATATTTT
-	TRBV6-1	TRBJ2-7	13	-	CASSVQGNYEQYF	TGTGCCAGCAGTGTTCAGGGTAACTACGAGCAGTACTTC
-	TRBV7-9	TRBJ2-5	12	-	CASSQGEKTQYF	TGCGCCAGCAGCCAAGGAGAGAAAACCCAGTACTTC
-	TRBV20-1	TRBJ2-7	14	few	CSAREGPGKDEQYF	TGCAGTGCTAGAGAGGGACCGGGCAAGGATGAGCAGTACTTC
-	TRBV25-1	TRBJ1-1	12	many	CASSERGTEAFF	TGTGCCAGCAGTGAACGGGGCACTGAAGCTTTCTTT
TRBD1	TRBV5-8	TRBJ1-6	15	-	CASSVRGQLNSPLHF	TGTGCCAGCAGCGTGAGGGGACAGCTAAATTCACCCCTCCACTTT
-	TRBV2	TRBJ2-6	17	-	CASSLTAVGSGANVLTF	TGTGCCAGCAGCTTGACAGCGGTGGGCTCTGGGGCCAACGTCCTGACTTTC
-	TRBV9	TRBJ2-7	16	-	CASSGGQSGPPYEQYF	TGTGCCAGCAGCGGAGGACAGTCAGGGCCTCCATACGAGCAGTACTTC
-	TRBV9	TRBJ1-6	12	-	CASSLPDSPLHF	TGTGCCAGCAGTCTGCCCGATTCACCCCTCCACTTT
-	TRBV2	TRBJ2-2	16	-	CASSELSDSYTGELFF	TGTGCCAGCAGTGAACTGTCTGACAGTTACACCGGGGAGCTGTTTTTT
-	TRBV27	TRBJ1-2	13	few	CASSLAGPYGYTF	TGTGCCAGCAGTTTGGCAGGGCCCTATGGCTACACCTTC
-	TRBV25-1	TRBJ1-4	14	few	CASSDPQGDEKLFF	TGTGCCAGCAGTGATCCCCAGGGAGATGAAAAACTGTTTTTT
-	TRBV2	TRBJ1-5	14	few	CASSEVSRRQPQHF	TGTGCCAGCAGTGAAGTCTCTCGAAGGCAGCCCCAGCATTTT
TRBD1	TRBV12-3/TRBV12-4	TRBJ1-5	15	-	CAGSEGTASNQPQHF	TGTGCCGGCAGCGAGGGGACAGCCTCGAATCAGCCCCAGCATTTT
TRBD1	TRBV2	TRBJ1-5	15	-	CASSEDRGGEETQHF	TGTGCCAGCAGTGAGGACAGGGGCGGTGAAGAGACCCAGCATTTT
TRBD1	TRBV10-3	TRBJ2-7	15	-	CAIRGQDQVSYEQYF	TGTGCCATCAGGGGACAGGATCAAGTCTCCTACGAGCAGTACTTC
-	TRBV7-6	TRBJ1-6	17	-	CASSLASRKARNSPLHF	TGTGCCAGCAGCTTAGCGTCTAGAAAGGCTCGCAATTCACCCCTCCACTTT
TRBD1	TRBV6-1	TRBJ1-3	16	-	CASSRDRGFSGNTIYF	TGTGCCAGCAGCCGGGACAGGGGATTCTCTGGAAACACCATATATTTT
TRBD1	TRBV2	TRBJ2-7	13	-	CASRGTVPGEQYF	TGTGCCAGCAGGGGGACAGTCCCTGGCGAGCAGTACTTC
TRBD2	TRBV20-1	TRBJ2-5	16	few	CSADRGREGLVETQYF	TGCAGTGCTGACCGGGGACGGGAGGGCCTGGTAGAGACCCAGTACTTC
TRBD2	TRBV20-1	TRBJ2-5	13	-	CSARVAGGETQYF	TGCAGTGCTAGAGTAGCGGGGGGGGAGACCCAGTACTTC
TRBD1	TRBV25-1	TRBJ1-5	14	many	CASSEDRVNQPQHF	TGTGCCAGCAGTGAAGACAGGGTCAATCAGCCCCAGCATTTT
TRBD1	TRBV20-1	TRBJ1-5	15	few	CSARDWTGDNQPQHF	TGCAGTGCTAGGGATTGGACAGGGGACAATCAGCCCCAGCATTTT
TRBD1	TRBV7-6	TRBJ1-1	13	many	CASSSRQGTEAFF	TGTGCCAGCAGCTCCCGACAGGGGACGGAAGCTTTCTTT
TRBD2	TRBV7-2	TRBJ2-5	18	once	CASSLDGLAGVGQETQYF	TGTGCCAGCAGCTTAGATGGACTAGCGGGAGTGGGCCAAGAGACCCAGTACTTC
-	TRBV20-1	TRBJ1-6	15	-	CSAQKIGVFTSPLHF	TGCAGTGCCCAAAAGATCGGGGTTTTCACTTCACCCCTCCACTTT
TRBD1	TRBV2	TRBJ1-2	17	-	CASSYSTGTGGDSGYTF	TGTGCCAGCAGTTACTCGACGGGGACAGGGGGCGATAGTGGCTACACCTTC
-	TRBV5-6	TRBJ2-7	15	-	CASSLEGIPYNEQYF	TGTGCCAGCAGCTTGGAAGGAATTCCCTACAATGAGCAGTACTTC
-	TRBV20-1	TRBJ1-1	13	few	CSARDFTNTEAFF	TGCAGTGCTAGGGACTTCACAAACACTGAAGCTTTCTTT
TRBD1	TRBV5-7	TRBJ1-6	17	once	CASSNTGGFSYNSPLHF	TGTGCCAGCAGTAACACAGGGGGGTTTTCCTATAATTCACCCCTCCACTTT
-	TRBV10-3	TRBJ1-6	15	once	CASSNLLGGNSPLHF	TGTGCCAGCAGTAATCTTTTGGGGGGAAATTCACCCCTCCACTTT
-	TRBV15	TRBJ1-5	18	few	CATSRDRFLAARNQPQHF	TGTGCCACCAGCAGAGACAGGTTCCTGGCGGCTCGGAATCAGCCCCAGCATTTT
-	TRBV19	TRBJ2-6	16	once	CASSSPMSSGANVLTF	TGTGCCAGTAGCTCCCCGATGAGCTCTGGGGCCAACGTCCTGACTTTC
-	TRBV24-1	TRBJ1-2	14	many	CATSDLTTGSGYTF	TGTGCCACCAGTGATTTGACTACAGGGAGCGGCTACACCTTC
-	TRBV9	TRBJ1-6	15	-	CASSVGGHLNSPLHF	TGTGCCAGCAGCGTAGGGGGACACCTGAATTCACCCCTCCACTTT
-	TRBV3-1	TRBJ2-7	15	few	CASSQEPSATYEQYF	TGTGCCAGCAGCCAAGAGCCTAGCGCAACCTACGAGCAGTACTTC
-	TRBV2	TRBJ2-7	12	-	CASRPEGYEQYF	TGTGCCAGCCGGCCGGAGGGGTACGAGCAGTACTTC
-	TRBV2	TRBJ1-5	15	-	CASSPIRGRSQPQHF	TGTGCCAGCAGTCCTATTCGGGGACGTAGCCAGCCCCAGCATTTT
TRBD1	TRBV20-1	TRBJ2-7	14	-	CSARHRDRGYEQYF	TGCAGTGCTAGACACCGGGACAGGGGCTACGAGCAGTACTTC
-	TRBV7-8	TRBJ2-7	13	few	CATGVARAYEQYF	TGTGCCACCGGGGTCGCCCGAGCCTACGAGCAGTACTTC
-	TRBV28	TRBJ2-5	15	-	CASSTGGLGQETQYF	TGTGCCAGCAGCACAGGGGGACTAGGGCAAGAGACCCAGTACTTC
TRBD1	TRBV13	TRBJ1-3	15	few	CASSYRRTGLNTIYF	TGTGCCAGCAGCTACCGAAGGACAGGGCTAAACACCATATATTTT
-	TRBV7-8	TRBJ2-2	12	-	CASKLNTGELFF	TGTGCCAGCAAGCTAAACACCGGGGAGCTGTTTTTT
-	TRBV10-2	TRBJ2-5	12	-	CASSESRQSQYF	TGCGCCAGCAGTGAATCACGACAATCCCAGTACTTC
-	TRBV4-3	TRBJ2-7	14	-	CASSTGTAGYEQYF	TGCGCCAGCAGCACTGGGACGGCGGGTTACGAGCAGTACTTC
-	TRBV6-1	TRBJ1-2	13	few	CASGEIRGFSYTF	TGTGCCAGCGGGGAAATAAGGGGTTTTAGCTACACCTTC
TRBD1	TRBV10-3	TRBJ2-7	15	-	CASRFSGTGGGEQYF	TGTGCCAGCAGGTTTTCCGGGACAGGGGGTGGCGAGCAGTACTTC
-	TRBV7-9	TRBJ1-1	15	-	CASSLAGGGSSEAFF	TGTGCCAGCAGCTTAGCGGGGGGGGGTTCGAGTGAAGCTTTCTTT